The rows below give T cell receptor beta chains drawn from one sample of a study of identifying expanded T cells in peripheral blood. Libraries were prepared by immunoSEQ multiplex PCR; TCRdb keeps only in-frame clonotypes and omits some of them. The table has under 95,000 clones, about 91% seen once. Sequenced sample: blood. These receptor sequences come from a person aged 18 to 70 in good health. Both conserved end residues are part of each CDR3. Each record gives: J gene, clone size, D gene, V gene, CDR3 DNA, CDR3 protein. D genes are given only for firm matches. Part of the rows lack a size; the others show once, few, many or a class for expanded clones.

J: TRBJ1-4; size: NA; D: NA; V: TRBV25-1; DNA: TGTGCCAGCAGTGAAAGGCGATCTGCAACTAATGAAAAACTGTTTTTT; CDR3: CASSERRSATNEKLFF
J: TRBJ1-5; size: NA; D: NA; V: TRBV6-5; DNA: TGTGCCAGCAGGTCGGACAGATTTAGCAATCAGCCCCAGCATTTT; CDR3: CASRSDRFSNQPQHF
J: TRBJ2-3; size: NA; D: NA; V: TRBV9; DNA: TGTGCCAGCACCGGGGGGCTCGCAGATACGCAGTATTTT; CDR3: CASTGGLADTQYF
J: TRBJ1-1; size: NA; D: TRBD1; V: TRBV6-5; DNA: TGTGCCAGCAGCGGTCGACAGGGAAGGACTGAAGCTTTCTTT; CDR3: CASSGRQGRTEAFF
J: TRBJ1-6; size: NA; D: TRBD1; V: TRBV27; DNA: TGTGCCAGCAGCGAGGACAGGGGGTCCTATAATTCACCCCTCCACTTT; CDR3: CASSEDRGSYNSPLHF
J: TRBJ1-2; size: NA; D: TRBD1; V: TRBV7-6; DNA: TGTGCCAGCAGCTCCACGACAGGGTTCAGTTTTAACTATGGCTACACCTTC; CDR3: CASSSTTGFSFNYGYTF
J: TRBJ1-2; size: NA; D: TRBD1; V: TRBV6-1; DNA: TGTGCCAGCAGAGCGGACAGGGGAGGTTATGGCTACACCTTC; CDR3: CASRADRGGYGYTF
J: TRBJ2-3; size: NA; D: NA; V: TRBV4-3; DNA: TGCGCCAGCAGCCAAGATTTTAGTAGTGCTTCGCGTACGCAGTATTTT; CDR3: CASSQDFSSASRTQYF
J: TRBJ2-3; size: NA; D: TRBD2; V: TRBV27; DNA: TGTGCCAGCAGTCGTAGCGGGAGTTTGATTTGGGGCACAGATACGCAGTATTTT; CDR3: CASSRSGSLIWGTDTQYF
J: TRBJ2-1; size: NA; D: TRBD2; V: TRBV7-2; DNA: TGTGCCAGCAGCCCCCGGGGGGGCGAGCAGCTCTTC; CDR3: CASSPRGGEQLF
J: TRBJ1-1; size: NA; D: NA; V: TRBV7-2; DNA: TGTGCCAGCAGCTTAGAGGCGGGAAGTCGGGCTGAAGCTTTCTTT; CDR3: CASSLEAGSRAEAFF
J: TRBJ2-3; size: NA; D: NA; V: TRBV4-3; DNA: TGCGCCAGCAGCTCTCGGCCGGAGCCTTTTACTAGCACAGATACGCAGTATTTT; CDR3: CASSSRPEPFTSTDTQYF
J: TRBJ2-7; size: once; D: NA; V: TRBV7-2; DNA: TGTGCCAGCAGCTCGAGTGGCGCCTACGAGCAGTACTTC; CDR3: CASSSSGAYEQYF
J: TRBJ2-2; size: NA; D: TRBD2; V: TRBV7-6; DNA: TGTGCCAGCAGCTTTTCGACTAGCGGGGCCACCGGGGAGCTGTTTTTT; CDR3: CASSFSTSGATGELFF
J: TRBJ2-1; size: NA; D: NA; V: TRBV29-1; DNA: TGCAGCGTTAGGACAGCCACTTCGGCCTCCTACAATGAGCAGTTCTTC; CDR3: CSVRTATSASYNEQFF
J: TRBJ1-2; size: NA; D: NA; V: TRBV9; DNA: TGTGCCAGCAGCGTAGGAATTGCTAACTATGGCTACACCTTC; CDR3: CASSVGIANYGYTF
J: TRBJ1-1; size: once; D: TRBD1; V: TRBV18; DNA: TGTGCCAGCTCACTACTAGAAGATGAGGGACAGGGACGAGGCACTGAAGCTTTCTTT; CDR3: CASSLLEDEGQGRGTEAFF
J: TRBJ1-5; size: NA; D: TRBD1; V: TRBV2; DNA: TGTGCCAGCAGGAAAGGGGACAGAAATCAGCCCCAGCATTTT; CDR3: CASRKGDRNQPQHF
J: TRBJ1-3; size: NA; D: TRBD1; V: TRBV2; DNA: TGTGCCAGCAGGAGGGAGACAGGGAGCAACACCATATATTTT; CDR3: CASRRETGSNTIYF
J: TRBJ2-7; size: once; D: NA; V: TRBV11-2; DNA: TGTGCCAGCAGCCCAATTTCGCGGAGGAGACAGGCCTCTTCCTACGAGCAGTACTTC; CDR3: CASSPISRRRQASSYEQYF
J: TRBJ2-7; size: NA; D: TRBD1; V: TRBV30; DNA: TGTGCCTGGAGTATGGGACAGGCAGGCGAGCAGTACTTC; CDR3: CAWSMGQAGEQYF
J: TRBJ2-5; size: NA; D: NA; V: TRBV7-2; DNA: TGTGCCAGCAGCTTAGGAGCCAGTTGGGAGACCCAGTACTTC; CDR3: CASSLGASWETQYF
J: TRBJ2-2; size: NA; D: TRBD2; V: TRBV7-2; DNA: TGTGCCAGCAGCTTGCGGACTAGCGGAAACACCGGGGAGCTGTTTTTT; CDR3: CASSLRTSGNTGELFF
J: TRBJ2-3; size: NA; D: NA; V: TRBV11-2; DNA: TGTGCCAGCAGCTTGGCCTATTACACAGATACGCAGTATTTT; CDR3: CASSLAYYTDTQYF